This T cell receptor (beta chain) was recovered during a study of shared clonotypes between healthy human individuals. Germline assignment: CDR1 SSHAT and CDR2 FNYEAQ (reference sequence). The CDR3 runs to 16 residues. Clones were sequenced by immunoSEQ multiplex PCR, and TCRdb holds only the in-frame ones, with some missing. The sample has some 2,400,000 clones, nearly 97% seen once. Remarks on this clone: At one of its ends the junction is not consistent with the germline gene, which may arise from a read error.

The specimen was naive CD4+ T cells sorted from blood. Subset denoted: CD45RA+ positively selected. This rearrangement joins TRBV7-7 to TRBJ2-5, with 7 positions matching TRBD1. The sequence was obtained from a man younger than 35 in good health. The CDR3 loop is CASSRGTDRRVETQYF. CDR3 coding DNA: TGTGCTAGCAGCCGGGGAACGGACAGGCGGGTAGAGACCCAGTACTTC.